The 21 T cell receptor beta chains in this list originate from one sample, sequenced in a study of cytotoxic CD8 clonotypes in ibrutinib-treated CLL. The method was immunoSEQ multiplex PCR; TCRdb's version includes in-frame clones alone and lacks a portion of them. The sample holds 160,000 or so clones; about four fifths are singletons and the top ten take less than 6%. Here the sequenced sample was PBMCs, taken after 24 months of ibrutinib treatment. The receptors stem from a human donor with chronic lymphocytic leukemia.

The chain carries TRBV19 and TRBJ2-2; D gene ambiguous. The germline gives CDR1 LNHDA, CDR2 SQIVND (reference sequence). This CDR3 is built from 14 residues. Between the trimmed V and J ends, which lost 7 bases and 5 bases, there was a span of 14 bases. The CDR3 loop is CASTPRQPTGELFF. DNA of the CDR3: TGTGCCAGTACCCCGCGGCAGCCGACCGGGGAGCTGTTTTTT.

The rearrangement uses TRBV10-3 and TRBJ2-7; 11 nucleotides line up with TRBD2. The length of the CDR3 is 16 residues. Looked up from germline, CDR1 is ENHRY and CDR2 is SYGVKD. The V segment lost 2 bases and the J segment 6 bases; nucleotides outside the gene matches: 9. Written as DNA, the CDR3 is TGTGCCATCAGTGAGGGGACTAGCGGAAACGGACTCGAGCAGTACTTC. Protein sequence: CAISEGTSGNGLEQYF.

This clone was seen only once. V and J are TRBV18 and TRBJ2-5; 14 bases fit TRBD2. CDR1 is KGHSH, CDR2 LQKENI, per germline. Trimming took 1 base from V and 5 from J; bases not matched to a gene: 6. The CDR3 consists of 17 residues. CDR3 in amino acids: CASSPLPWTSGGETQYF. The DNA for the CDR3 is TGTGCCAGCTCACCACTCCCTTGGACTAGCGGGGGGGAGACCCAGTACTTC.

V usage is TRBV5-6 and J usage is TRBJ1-5, with D tentatively TRBD1 (5 bases). V lost 0 bases and J 7 bases, leaving 14 bases between the germline ends. CDR3 length equals 15 residues. Looked up from germline, CDR1 is SGHDT and CDR2 is YYEEEE. DNA of the CDR3: TGTGCCAGCAGCTTGGGCAGGGTCGGAGGGCAGCCCCAGCATTTT. Encoded protein: CASSLGRVGGQPQHF.

The J gene is TRBJ2-3, the V gene TRBV5-1; possibly TRBD2 for D (6 bases). V dropped 4 bases and J dropped 1 base, with 10 bases sitting between them. CDR3 length equals 14 residues. Germline assignment: CDR1 SGHRS and CDR2 YFSETQ. The CDR3 is CASSPWGGTDTQYF. In nucleotides, the CDR3 is TGCGCCAGCAGCCCCTGGGGGGGCACAGATACGCAGTATTTT.

This sequence joins TRBV7-2 and TRBJ1-1; TRBD1 is a possible D gene (5 bases). Germline CDR1 SGHTA, CDR2 FQGNSA. Trimming pared 5 bases from V and 14 bases from J, leaving 18 bases between. The CDR3 covers 12 residues. The CDR3 DNA is TGTGCCAGCAGCCCCAGGTCAGGGCGGGGGTTCTTT. It translates to CASSPRSGRGFF.

The genes are TRBV11-3 and TRBJ2-5, with a tentative D call TRBD2 (5 bases). Germline loops: CDR1 SGHNT, CDR2 YENEEA. The CDR3 runs 14 residues. The V gene lost 7 bases and the J gene lost 5 bases, with 17 bases spanning the gap. The CDR3 loop is CASKKWGSDETQYF. CDR3 coding DNA: TGTGCCAGCAAGAAATGGGGTAGCGATGAGACCCAGTACTTC.

The chain employs TRBV19 and TRBJ1-1; no clear D gene. The CDR3 is made up of 15 amino acids. V was clipped by 2 bases and J by 5 bases, with 15 bases between them. Germline V gene data show CDR1 as LNHDA and CDR2 as SQIVND (reference sequence). CDR3 nucleotides: TGTGCCAGTAGTATACCTTCCAAGGCATGGACTGAAGCTTTCTTT. Its translation: CASSIPSKAWTEAFF.

V is TRBV29-1 and J is TRBJ1-3, with 10 nucleotides matching TRBD1. Looked up from germline, CDR1 is SQVTM and CDR2 is ANQGSEA. The CDR3 sequence is 18 residues long. The junction had 8 bases not matched to a gene; V was cut back by 0 bases and J by 0 bases. CDR3 DNA: TGCAGCGTTGAAGAAAAGGGGACAGGGGCGCTCTCTGGAAACACCATATATTTT. It is translated as CSVEEKGTGALSGNTIYF.

This chain uses TRBV9 with TRBJ1-1; D ambiguous. With 1 base removed from V and 1 base from J, the gap between germline ends came to 14 bases. The V gene's germline CDR1 is SGDLS and CDR2 YYNGEE. The CDR3 consists of 16 residues. CDR3 nucleotides: TGTGCCAGCAGCGTAAATCCAGTACTCCGGAACACTGAAGCTTTCTTT. Translation: CASSVNPVLRNTEAFF.

A single count supports this clone. The chain recombines TRBV19 with TRBJ1-5; D gene uncertain. The CDR3 runs 15 residues. V shed 8 bases and J shed 3 bases, with 17 bases lying between them. Germline V gene sequence: CDR1 LNHDA, CDR2 SQIVND (reference sequence). In DNA form, the CDR3 reads TGTGCCAGTCAAGGGCGGGAAAGGGCCAATCAGCCCCAGCATTTT. Protein: CASQGRERANQPQHF.

The chain couples TRBV7-9 to TRBJ1-1; the D is unclear. This CDR3 contains 11 residues. From germline, CDR1 is SEHNR and CDR2 FQNEAQ (reference sequence). With 7 bases removed from V and 3 bases from J, the gap between germline ends came to 6 bases. Written as DNA, the CDR3 is TGTGCCAGCACCCGGGACACTGAAGCTTTCTTT. Translated, it gives CASTRDTEAFF.

The chain carries TRBV7-2 and TRBJ2-7, with D perhaps matching TRBD2 (6 bases). V was clipped by 1 base and J by 4 bases, with 8 bases between them. This CDR3 is 13 amino acids long. Germline V gene data show CDR1 as SGHTA and CDR2 as FQGNSA. For the CDR3, the DNA is TGTGCCAGCAGCTTAGGCGGGAAGTACGAGCAGTACTTC. Residues: CASSLGGKYEQYF.

The chain uses TRBV7-6 and TRBJ2-1, with D possibly matching TRBD2 (7 bases). Germline V CDR1 and CDR2: SGHVS, FNYEAQ. This CDR3 comprises 16 residues. V lost 2 bases, J lost 3 bases, and 14 bases lay in between. CDR3 in DNA: TGTGCCAGCAGCTTATATTCGGGGGGCGTCTACAATGAGCAGTTCTTC. Residues: CASSLYSGGVYNEQFF.

The J gene is TRBJ1-2, the V gene TRBV27, with D maybe TRBD1 (6 bases). This CDR3 comprises 14 residues. V lost 4 bases and J 2 bases, leaving 11 bases between the germline ends. Per the germline V gene, CDR1 is MNHEY and CDR2 is SMNVEV (reference sequence). CDR3 residues: CASSSLGQNYGYTF. The CDR3 DNA reads TGTGCCAGCAGTTCACTCGGACAGAACTATGGCTACACCTTC.

This clone was counted a few times. V and J are TRBV14 and TRBJ2-4; possible D gene TRBD2, 6 bases. Germline V CDR1 and CDR2: SGHDN, FVKESK. This CDR3 is built from 21 residues. The ends were cut back, 2 bases at V and 0 bases at J, with 26 bases in the middle. The CDR3 nucleotides read TGTGCCAGCAGCCAACGGGACTTCCTCTCCGAGGACCCTATAGCCAAAAACATTCAGTACTTC. Translating it yields CASSQRDFLSEDPIAKNIQYF.

V usage is TRBV7-2 and J usage is TRBJ2-1; D not resolved. CDR1 and CDR2 from the germline V gene are SGHTA and FQGNSA. The CDR3 is made up of 12 amino acids. V was shortened by 5 bases and J by 10 bases, with 12 bases between the two germline ends. The CDR3 DNA reads as TGTGCCAGCAGCCCACGACTTGTAGAGCAGTTCTTC. Protein product: CASSPRLVEQFF.

This clone was recorded a few times. The chain employs TRBV10-2 and TRBJ1-6; no reliable D call. The CDR3 has 12 amino acids. The germline V gene has CDR1 WSHSY and CDR2 SAAADI. Trimming cost V 10 bases and J 10 bases, with 14 bases left between them. The CDR3 region is CATGVQESPLHF. In DNA, the CDR3 is TGCGCCACCGGGGTGCAGGAATCACCCCTCCACTTT.

The rearrangement uses TRBV5-6 and TRBJ2-3, with D possibly being TRBD2 (6 bases). This CDR3 comprises 13 residues. Germline V lookup: CDR1 SGHDT, CDR2 YYEEEE. Trimming removed 1 base from V and 6 bases from J, with 9 bases in between. CDR3 DNA sequence: TGTGCCAGCAGCTTGACTAGCTCGGATACGCAGTATTTT. Translated, it gives CASSLTSSDTQYF.

The chain carries TRBV27 and TRBJ1-4; 8 bases align to TRBD1. The germline gives CDR1 MNHEY, CDR2 SMNVEV (reference sequence). With V trimmed by 6 bases and J by 2 bases, 2 bases remained unmatched. The length of the CDR3 is 14 residues. CDR3 sequence reads: CASRRTGTNEKLFF. CDR3 DNA: TGTGCCAGCAGAAGGACAGGGACTAATGAAAAACTGTTTTTT.

In its sample, this clone was seen once. This sequence joins TRBV2 and TRBJ1-2, with 7 positions matching TRBD1. Trimming cost V 6 bases and J 8 bases; bases outside gene matches: 6. This CDR3 has 12 amino acids. Germline V CDR1 and CDR2: SNHLY, FYNNEI. The CDR3 sequence is CASRGGSGGYTF. As DNA, the CDR3 is TGTGCCAGCAGAGGGGGCAGTGGAGGCTACACCTTC.